The entry below describes one T cell receptor (beta chain). Its antigen is not identified. This specimen comes from a study of post-analysis software for immune sequencing data. Unique molecular identifiers had been added to the TCR beta cDNA libraries. TCRdb analysed the PCR reads with MiXCR anew, one entry per CDR3 protein. This table holds around 710,000 distinct CDR3 sequences, around 45% found once. Findings and limits, study-wide: There was significantly lower normalized Chao1 diversity in multiple sclerosis patients than in controls.

The receptor comes from a girl between 5 and 17 years old with multiple sclerosis. The sequencing sample was made of blood.

The CDR3 sequence is CASSQGRLSTDTQYF. As DNA, the CDR3 is TGTGCCAGCAGCCAAGGTCGCCTCAGCACAGATACGCAGTATTTT. The rearrangement uses TRBV7-8 and TRBJ2-3; D not certain. The CDR3 sequence is 15 residues long. Deletions cut 5 bases from V and 0 bases from J, with 12 bases between. CDR1 and CDR2 from the germline V gene are SGHVS and FQNEAQ.